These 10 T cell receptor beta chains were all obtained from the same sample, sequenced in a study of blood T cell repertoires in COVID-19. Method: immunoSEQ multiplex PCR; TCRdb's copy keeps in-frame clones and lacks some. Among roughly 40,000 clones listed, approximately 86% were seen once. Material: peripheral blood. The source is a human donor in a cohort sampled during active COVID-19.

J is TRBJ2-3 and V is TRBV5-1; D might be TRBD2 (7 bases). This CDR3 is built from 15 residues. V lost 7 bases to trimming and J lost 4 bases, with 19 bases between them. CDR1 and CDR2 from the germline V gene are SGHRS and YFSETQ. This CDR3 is CASRTGGGVSDTQYF. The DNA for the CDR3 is TGCGCCAGCCGGACTGGGGGGGGCGTATCAGATACGCAGTATTTT.

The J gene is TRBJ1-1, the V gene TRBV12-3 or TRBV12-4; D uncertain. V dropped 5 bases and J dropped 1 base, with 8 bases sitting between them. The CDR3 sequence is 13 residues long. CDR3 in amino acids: CASSPQENTEAFF. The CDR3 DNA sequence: TGTGCCAGCAGTCCCCAGGAGAACACTGAAGCTTTCTTT.

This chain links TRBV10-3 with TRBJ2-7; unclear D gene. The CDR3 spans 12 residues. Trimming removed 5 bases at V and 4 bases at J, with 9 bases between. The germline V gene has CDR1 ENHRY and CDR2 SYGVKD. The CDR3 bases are TGTGCCATCAGTTACAATGGTTACGAGCAGTACTTC. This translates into CAISYNGYEQYF.

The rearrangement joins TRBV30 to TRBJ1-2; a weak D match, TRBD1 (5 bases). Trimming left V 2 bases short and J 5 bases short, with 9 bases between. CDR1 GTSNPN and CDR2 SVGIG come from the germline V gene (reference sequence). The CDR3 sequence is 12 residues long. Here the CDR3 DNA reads TGTGCCTGGAGTCGGGGGAGGTATGGCTACACCTTC. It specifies CAWSRGRYGYTF.

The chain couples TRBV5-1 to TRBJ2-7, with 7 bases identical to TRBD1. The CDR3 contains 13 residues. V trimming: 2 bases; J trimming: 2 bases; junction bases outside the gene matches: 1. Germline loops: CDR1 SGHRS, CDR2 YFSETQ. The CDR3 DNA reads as TGCGCCAGCAGCTTAGACAGGGCCTACGAGCAGTACTTC. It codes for CASSLDRAYEQYF.

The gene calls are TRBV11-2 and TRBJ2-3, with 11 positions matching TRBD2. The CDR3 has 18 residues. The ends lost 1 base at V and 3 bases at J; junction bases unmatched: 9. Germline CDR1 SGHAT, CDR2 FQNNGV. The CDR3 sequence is CASSLGVSSGGRTDTQYF. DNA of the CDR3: TGTGCCAGCAGCTTAGGGGTTTCTAGCGGGGGGCGGACAGATACGCAGTATTTT.

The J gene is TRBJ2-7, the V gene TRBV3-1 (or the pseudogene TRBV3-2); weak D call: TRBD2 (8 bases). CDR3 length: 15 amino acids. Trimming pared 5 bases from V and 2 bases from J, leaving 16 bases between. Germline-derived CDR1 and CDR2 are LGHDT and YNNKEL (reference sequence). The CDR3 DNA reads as TGTGCCAGCAGCTCGGGGGGGACAGACCCCTACGAGCAGTACTTC. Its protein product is CASSSGGTDPYEQYF.

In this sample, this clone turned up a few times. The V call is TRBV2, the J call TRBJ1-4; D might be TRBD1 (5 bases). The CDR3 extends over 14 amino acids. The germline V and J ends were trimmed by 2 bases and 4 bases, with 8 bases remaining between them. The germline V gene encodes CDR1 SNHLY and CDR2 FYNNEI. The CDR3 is CASSERGVNEKLFF. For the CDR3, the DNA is TGTGCCAGCAGTGAACGGGGGGTTAATGAAAAACTGTTTTTT.

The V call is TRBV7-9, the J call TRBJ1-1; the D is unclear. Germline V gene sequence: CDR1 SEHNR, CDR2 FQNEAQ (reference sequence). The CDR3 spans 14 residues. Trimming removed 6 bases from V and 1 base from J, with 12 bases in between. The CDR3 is CASRNDGANTEAFF. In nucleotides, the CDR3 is TGTGCCAGCAGGAACGACGGAGCGAACACTGAAGCTTTCTTT.

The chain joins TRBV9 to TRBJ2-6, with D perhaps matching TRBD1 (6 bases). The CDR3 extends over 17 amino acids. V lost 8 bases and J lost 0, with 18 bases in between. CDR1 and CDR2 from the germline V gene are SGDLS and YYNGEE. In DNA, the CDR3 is TGTGCCAGGGGGTTTTCCGGACAGATCTCTGGGGCCAACGTCCTGACTTTC. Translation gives CARGFSGQISGANVLTF. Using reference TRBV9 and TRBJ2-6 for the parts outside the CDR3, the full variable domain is DSGVTQTPKHLITATGQRVTLRCSPRSGDLSVYWYQQSLDQGLQFLIQYYNGEERAKGNILERFSAQQFPDLHSELNLSSLELGDSALYFCARGFSGQISGANVLTFGAGSRLTVL.